This T cell receptor (beta chain) was sequenced in a study of T cell responses to AZD1222 COVID-19 vaccine. Findings of the study overall: Donor demographics were predominantly white British with a female majority; clonal diversity may be underestimated. The peak T cell response came first, and repertoires were sampled only after it.

The ends were cut back, 6 bases at V and 5 bases at J, with 20 bases in the middle. The CDR3 sequence is 16 residues long. Looked up from germline, CDR1 is MGHDK and CDR2 is SYGVNS. Concerning this clone: Antigen: not known.

Profiled with immunoSEQ multiplex PCR; TCRdb holds only in-frame clones, not every one. Of 110,000 or so clones listed, 75% to 90% are singletons. The TCR was taken from an adult who received the AZD1222 COVID-19 vaccine. The rearrangement links TRBV25-1 to TRBJ2-1, with TRBD1 as a possible D gene (6 bases). The material sequenced was peripheral blood, taken 28 days after the second AZD1222 dose. CDR3 coding DNA: TGTGCCAGCAGGATACGAGGGGGTCGATTGGACAATGAGCAGTTCTTC. It encodes CASRIRGGRLDNEQFF. The complete variable domain, with remaining parts taken from reference TRBV25-1 and TRBJ2-1, reads EADIYQTPRYLVIGTGKKITLECSQTMGHDKMYWYQQDPGMELHLIHYSYGVNSTEKGDLSSESTVSRIRTEHFPLTLESARPSHTSQYLCASRIRGGRLDNEQFFGPGTRLTVL.